The 15 T cell receptor beta chains below were found in one sample sequenced in a study of OX40 agonist ivuxolimab in advanced cancers. Method: immunoSEQ multiplex PCR; TCRdb's copy keeps in-frame clones and lacks some. This table holds approximately 60,000 clones, around four fifths found once. This specimen was CD4+ or CD8+ T cells sorted from blood, taken in a trial of the OX40 agonist ivuxolimab. All receptors derive from an adult with an advanced solid tumor such as melanoma, head and neck, liver or kidney cancer.

The gene calls are TRBV7-9 and TRBJ1-1; no firm D call. This CDR3 has 12 residues. The germline CDR1 and CDR2 sequences are SEHNR and FQNEAQ (reference sequence). Trimming took off 4 bases at V and 4 bases at J, with 7 bases between the two ends. CDR3 sequence reads: CASSYSGTEAFF. The CDR3 coding sequence is TGTGCCAGCAGCTATTCGGGCACTGAAGCTTTCTTT.

The J gene is TRBJ2-7, the V gene TRBV6-1; 10 bases are a match to TRBD2. The CDR3 runs 15 residues. Unmatched junction bases numbered 7, after V lost 6 bases and J lost 2 bases. Germline CDR1 MNHNS, CDR2 SASEGT. CDR3: CASRELAGEPYEQYF. CDR3 DNA: TGTGCCAGCAGGGAGCTAGCGGGAGAACCCTACGAGCAGTACTTC.

The CDR3 sequence is CASSLGGLFTYEQYF. CDR3 DNA sequence: TGTGCCAGCAGCTTAGGCGGCTTATTTACCTACGAGCAGTACTTC. The genes are TRBV13 and TRBJ2-7, with no clear D. V lost 0 bases and J lost 2, with 11 bases in between. The CDR3 runs to 15 residues. From germline, CDR1 is PRHDT and CDR2 FYEKMQ (reference sequence).

This chain links TRBV27 with TRBJ1-5, with TRBD1 identical over 9 bases. Germline CDR1 MNHEY, CDR2 SMNVEV (reference sequence). Trimming at V came to 7 bases and at J to 9 bases, leaving 10 bases not matched to a gene. CDR3 length: 14 residues. The CDR3 nucleotides read TGTGCCAGCAAACCGGGACAGGGCTCCCGGCCCCAGCATTTT. As protein: CASKPGQGSRPQHF.

This sequence joins TRBV6-5 and TRBJ2-5; tentative D call: TRBD1 (6 bases). V lost 6 bases to trimming and J lost 1 base, with 15 bases between them. The length of the CDR3 is 15 residues. Germline values: CDR1 MNHEY, CDR2 SVGAGI. The CDR3 protein is CASSPYGTPQETQYF. CDR3 DNA sequence: TGTGCCAGCAGCCCCTACGGGACACCCCAAGAGACCCAGTACTTC.

This rearrangement joins TRBV19 to TRBJ2-3, with TRBD1 matching 9 bases. V was pared by 7 bases and J by 2 bases, with 10 bases of the junction left unmatched. The CDR3 is 16 residues long. Germline-derived CDR1 and CDR2 are LNHDA and SQIVND (reference sequence). In DNA, the CDR3 is TGTGCCAGTACCGAAAGGGGGGACAGGGACACAGATACGCAGTATTTT. The encoded protein is CASTERGDRDTDTQYF.

CDR3 amino acids: CASSLDRLASGNTIYF. In nucleotides, the CDR3 is TGTGCCAGCAGCTTAGACAGGCTCGCCTCTGGAAACACCATATATTTT. The chain carries TRBV7-3 and TRBJ1-3; TRBD1 might be the D (6 bases). Germline CDR1 is SGHTA and CDR2 is FQGTGA. The CDR3 consists of 16 residues. The V end lost 2 bases, the J end lost 0 bases, and 11 bases lay between the germline ends.

This rearrangement joins TRBV2 to TRBJ1-1; no definite D call. Germline CDR1 reads SNHLY; CDR2 reads FYNNEI. The CDR3 extends over 14 amino acids. V lost 5 bases to trimming and J lost 2 bases, with 12 bases between them. CDR3 protein: CASSPGGINTEAFF. In nucleotides, the CDR3 is TGTGCCAGCAGTCCCGGTGGAATTAACACTGAAGCTTTCTTT.

This clone is a singleton in its sample. V is TRBV18 and J is TRBJ2-7; D is perhaps TRBD2 (5 bases). Germline values: CDR1 KGHSH, CDR2 LQKENI. Trimming took 2 bases from V and 3 from J, leaving 8 bases between them. The CDR3 runs to 13 residues. Here the CDR3 reads CASSPGGYYEQYF. CDR3 in DNA: TGTGCCAGCTCACCAGGAGGTTACTACGAGCAGTACTTC.

The V call is TRBV5-1, the J call TRBJ2-1; the D gene could be TRBD1 or TRBD2 (6 bases each). The CDR3 sequence is 14 residues long. CDR1 SGHRS and CDR2 YFSETQ come from the germline V gene. The V gene lost 6 bases and the J gene lost 5 bases, with 15 bases spanning the gap. The CDR3 here is CASNARDTNNEQFF. As DNA, the CDR3 is TGCGCCAGCAATGCGCGGGACACTAACAATGAGCAGTTCTTC.

The gene calls are TRBV7-8 and TRBJ2-5, with 9 nucleotides matching TRBD2. The V gene end was trimmed by 4 bases and the J gene end by 1 base; junction bases not matched to a gene: 4. The germline gives CDR1 SGHVS, CDR2 FQNEAQ. This CDR3 contains 15 residues. The CDR3 DNA follows: TGTGCCAGCAGCTCCATAGCGGGGGCCCAAGAGACCCAGTACTTC. Translating gives CASSSIAGAQETQYF.

The chain combines TRBV7-2 with TRBJ2-5; 12 bases agree with TRBD2. V trimming: 2 bases; J trimming: 5 bases; junction bases outside the gene matches: 6. Germline V gives CDR1 SGHTA, CDR2 FQGNSA. This CDR3 spans 16 amino acids. The CDR3 DNA follows: TGTGCCAGCAGCTTACAGACTAGCGGGGGAGGGGAGACCCAGTACTTC. The encoded protein is CASSLQTSGGGETQYF.

The rearrangement links TRBV4-2 to TRBJ2-2, with D unclear. CDR1 is LGHNA and CDR2 is YNFKEQ in the germline V gene. The V and J ends lost 0 bases and 3 bases respectively, with 5 bases between them. This CDR3 spans 14 amino acids. The CDR3 sequence is CASSQDYDTGELFF. The CDR3 DNA reads TGTGCCAGCAGCCAAGATTATGACACCGGGGAGCTGTTTTTT.

V and J are TRBV7-8 and TRBJ1-2; a weak D match, TRBD1 (6 bases). The CDR3 has 16 residues. The germline gives CDR1 SGHVS, CDR2 FQNEAQ. V was shortened by 5 bases and J by 3 bases, with 19 bases between the two germline ends. For the CDR3, the DNA is TGTGCCAGCAGCAGGGGACGAAGCAGGGGAGACTATGGCTACACCTTC. Translation gives CASSRGRSRGDYGYTF.

The chain links TRBV6-4 to TRBJ1-4, with 7 nucleotides matching TRBD1. The CDR3 sequence is 14 residues long. Unmatched junction bases numbered 4, after V lost 6 bases and J lost 3 bases. The germline CDR1 and CDR2 sequences are MRHNA and SNTAGT. The CDR3 loop reads CASRGDSPNEKLFF. The CDR3 bases are TGTGCCAGCAGGGGGGACAGCCCTAATGAAAAACTGTTTTTT.